The 19 T cell receptor beta chains below all came from one sample that was sequenced in a study of T cell changes during pregnancy in multiple sclerosis. The table came from immunoSEQ multiplex PCR; TCRdb's copy has only in-frame clones and leaves some out. This sample yields approximately 20,000 clones, of which 80% to 90% are seen a single time; around 8% belongs to the top ten. Sequencing was performed on CD8+ T cells from peripheral blood mononuclear cells, taken in the second trimester of pregnancy. The receptors were sampled from a female donor in good health, enrolled as a control in a pregnancy study.

The CDR3 sequence: CASSPRDSSYTDTQYF. As DNA, the CDR3 is TGTGCCAGCAGCCCTCGGGACAGCAGCTACACAGATACGCAGTATTTT. The chain uses TRBV6-4 and TRBJ2-3, with 7 bases lining up with TRBD1. The CDR3 contains 16 residues. Germline V lookup: CDR1 MRHNA, CDR2 SNTAGT. The V segment lost 6 bases and the J segment 2 bases; nucleotides outside the gene matches: 11.

The rearrangement joins TRBV27 to TRBJ2-7; weak D call: TRBD2 (6 bases). CDR1 is MNHEY, CDR2 SMNVEV, per germline (reference sequence). V was trimmed by 4 bases and J by 0 bases, leaving 10 bases between them. CDR3 length equals 14 residues. CDR3 protein: CASSYGGGSYEQYF. As DNA, the CDR3 is TGTGCCAGCAGTTATGGGGGAGGCTCCTACGAGCAGTACTTC.

The chain combines TRBV9 with TRBJ1-6; 9 bases align to TRBD1. This CDR3 is 15 amino acids long. Germline-derived CDR1 and CDR2 are SGDLS and YYNGEE. Losses at the gene ends were 3 bases for V and 9 bases for J; bases not matched to a gene: 7. The CDR3 spells CASSATGGRGSPLHF. As DNA, the CDR3 is TGTGCCAGCAGCGCGACAGGGGGAAGGGGTTCACCCCTCCACTTT.

There are a few counts of this clone. In DNA, the CDR3 is TGTGCCAGAAATCCGGGACAGGGCGCCTACGAGCAGTACTTC. Protein product: CARNPGQGAYEQYF. The chain is built from TRBV5-3 and TRBJ2-7; 9 bases match TRBD1. TRBV5-3 is reported as an ORF; its role is uncertain. The trim removed 6 bases at V and 2 bases at J, leaving 6 bases unmatched. The CDR3 length is 14 residues.

The chain joins TRBV9 to TRBJ1-1; possibly TRBD1 for D (5 bases). The CDR3 runs 15 residues. Deletions cut 2 bases from V and 4 bases from J, with 15 bases between. Germline loops: CDR1 SGDLS, CDR2 YYNGEE. CDR3 sequence (DNA): TGTGCCAGCAGCGTTCTGTCGGGAGGGGCCACTGAAGCTTTCTTT. Its protein is CASSVLSGGATEAFF.

V and J are TRBV7-8 and TRBJ1-6; the match to TRBD1 covers 7 bases. Germline lookup yields CDR1 SGHVS and CDR2 FQNEAQ. V was clipped by 5 bases and J by 0 bases; unmatched bases: 10. The CDR3 extends over 18 amino acids. DNA for the CDR3: TGTGCCAGCAGCACCCCGGTGGACAGGAGCTCCTATAATTCACCCCTCCACTTT. Residues: CASSTPVDRSSYNSPLHF.

The genes are TRBV6-1 and TRBJ1-5, with D maybe TRBD1 (5 bases). Trimming pared 4 bases from V and 6 bases from J, leaving 13 bases between. This CDR3 comprises 14 residues. Germline-derived CDR1 and CDR2 are MNHNS and SASEGT. The CDR3 DNA reads TGTGCCAGCAGTGCCCCAGGGTTAGGTCAGCCCCAGCATTTT. Translating gives CASSAPGLGQPQHF.

The V gene is TRBV10-3, the J gene TRBJ1-2, with 10 bases lining up with TRBD1. V shed 7 bases and J 4 bases; nucleotides not matched to a gene: 6. The CDR3 loop spans 14 amino acids. Germline V CDR1 and CDR2: ENHRY, SYGVKD. CDR3 sequence (DNA): TGTGCCATCACTCCCGGGACAGGGGTCTATGGCTACACCTTC. This sequence encodes CAITPGTGVYGYTF.

The DNA for the CDR3 is TGTGCCAGCAGTGACGAAGCGGGAGGTGTTGATACGCAGTATTTT. Its protein product is CASSDEAGGVDTQYF. V and J are TRBV6-4 and TRBJ2-3; 9 bases fit TRBD2. Trimming cost V 2 bases and J 6 bases; bases outside gene matches: 6. CDR1 and CDR2 from the germline V gene are MRHNA and SNTAGT. The CDR3 totals 15 residues.

The rearrangement links TRBV11-3 to TRBJ2-2; TRBD1 might be the D (6 bases). There are 18 residues in the CDR3. V was trimmed by 5 bases and J by 5 bases, leaving 24 bases between them. Germline values: CDR1 SGHNT, CDR2 YENEEA. The CDR3 here is CASSREQGTIAETGELFF. Written as DNA, the CDR3 is TGTGCCAGCAGCCGAGAACAGGGAACTATCGCGGAAACCGGGGAGCTGTTTTTT.

The V gene is TRBV5-1, the J gene TRBJ2-4; TRBD1 is a possible D gene (6 bases). The V end was cut by 3 bases, the J end by 8 bases, with 12 bases between. There are 13 residues in the CDR3. Germline-derived CDR1 and CDR2 are SGHRS and YFSETQ. The CDR3: CASSYGQWDIQYF. CDR3 coding DNA: TGCGCCAGCAGCTACGGACAGTGGGACATTCAGTACTTC.

Here the CDR3 reads CASSRADLLTDTQYF. CDR3 sequence (DNA): TGTGCCAGCAGCCGCGCGGACTTATTAACAGATACGCAGTATTTT. V and J are TRBV6-6 and TRBJ2-3; perhaps TRBD2 as D (5 bases). The CDR3 totals 15 residues. The ends were cut back, 6 bases at V and 3 bases at J, with 16 bases in the middle. The germline CDR1 and CDR2 sequences are MNHNY and SVGAGI (reference sequence).

The rearrangement links TRBV10-3 to TRBJ2-2; possibly TRBD1 for D (5 bases). Deletions cut 3 bases from V and 1 base from J, with 6 bases between. Germline CDR1 and CDR2: ENHRY and SYGVKD. This CDR3 comprises 14 residues. CDR3 DNA sequence: TGTGCCATCAGTGAAGGACAGAACACCGGGGAGCTGTTTTTT. Translating it yields CAISEGQNTGELFF.

The chain is built from TRBV19 and TRBJ2-7; 14 bases map to TRBD2. The V gene end was trimmed by 5 bases and the J gene end by 2 bases; junction bases not matched to a gene: 5. This CDR3 is 16 amino acids long. From germline, CDR1 is LNHDA and CDR2 SQIVND (reference sequence). The CDR3 here is CASSPRTSGRPYEQYF. As DNA, the CDR3 is TGTGCCAGTAGTCCCCGGACTAGCGGGAGGCCCTACGAGCAGTACTTC.

The CDR3 nucleotides are TGTGCCAGCAGCCGACACCCCGGGACAGGGACTGAAGCTTTCTTT. The encoded protein is CASSRHPGTGTEAFF. The rearrangement uses TRBV7-8 and TRBJ1-1; 9 bases fit TRBD1. Per germline, CDR1 SGHVS and CDR2 FQNEAQ. V lost 5 bases and J lost 5; bases outside the gene matches: 9. This CDR3 region has 15 residues. Combining the CDR3 with reference TRBV7-8 and TRBJ1-1 gives the whole variable domain GAGVSQSPRYKVAKRGQDVALRCDPISGHVSLFWYQQALGQGPEFLTYFQNEAQLDKSGLPSDRFFAERPEGSVSTLKIQRTQQEDSAVYLCASSRHPGTGTEAFFGQGTRLTVV.

The chain recombines TRBV6-1 with TRBJ2-3, with 9 bases lining up with TRBD2. This CDR3 spans 15 amino acids. In germline, CDR1 is MNHNS, CDR2 SASEGT. The J segment lost 7 bases and the V segment lost 1 base, leaving 6 bases of the junction unmatched. CDR3 bases: TGTGCCAGCAGTGAAGAGGCGGGGGGGATCCATACGCAGTATTTT. Translated: CASSEEAGGIHTQYF.

The chain is built from TRBV6-5 and TRBJ1-5; 7 positions agree with TRBD1. Germline trimming cut 6 bases from V and 0 bases from J; bases unmatched to any gene: 5. Germline lookup yields CDR1 MNHEY and CDR2 SVGAGI. The CDR3 covers 15 residues. The CDR3 sequence: CASRLGQLSNQPQHF. The CDR3 DNA sequence: TGTGCCAGCAGGTTGGGACAGCTTAGCAATCAGCCCCAGCATTTT.

This chain uses TRBV5-5 with TRBJ1-1; 11 bases agree with TRBD1. J lost 4 bases, V lost 4 bases, and 6 bases had no gene match. The germline V gene has CDR1 SGHKS and CDR2 YYEKEE (reference sequence). The CDR3 extends over 15 amino acids. The CDR3 loop is CASSLDRGPGTEAFF. The CDR3 nucleotides are TGTGCCAGCAGCCTGGACAGGGGGCCTGGCACTGAAGCTTTCTTT. The full variable domain, completed using reference TRBV5-5 and TRBJ1-1, is DAGVTQSPTHLIKTRGQQVTLRCSPISGHKSVSWYQQVLGQGPQFIFQYYEKEERGRGNFPDRFSARQFPNYSSELNVNALLLGDSALYLCASSLDRGPGTEAFFGQGTRLTVV.

This chain connects TRBV10-2 to TRBJ2-1; 8 bases match TRBD1. The CDR3 sequence is 15 residues long. CDR1 and CDR2 (germline): WSHSY, SAAADI. Losses at the gene ends were 5 bases for V and 4 bases for J; bases not matched to a gene: 7. CDR3: CASSPVGTGYNEQFF. CDR3 DNA: TGCGCCAGCAGTCCAGTGGGGACAGGTTACAATGAGCAGTTCTTC.